This T cell receptor (beta chain) was captured in a study of cytomegalovirus exposure and HLA in healthy donors. Study-wide points: In an earlier analysis, about 87% or about 30%: the productive usage of most TCR beta V segments. Presence/absence comparisons presumed near-even sequencing depth among donors.

Germline CDR1 is SGHVS and CDR2 is FQNEAQ. V was shortened by 1 base and J by 2 bases, with 5 bases between the two germline ends. The CDR3 contains 13 residues. PCR amplification relied on 60 Vbeta primers (plus 13 Jbeta primers). Authors' methods: Roughly 12 million of 80 million to 85 million unique TCR beta chains were shared, per a later count. Generated by immunoSEQ multiplex PCR, the TCRdb table keeps only in-frame clones and is missing some. V and J calls and clone size are those listed in that table; D and trimming were worked out from the DNA. The sample includes 150,000 to 200,000 clones, around 84% of them seen just once. Turning to this clone: Its antigen is unidentified.

The rearrangement uses TRBV7-8 and TRBJ2-5; D unclear. This sequence was found in a woman aged 18-29 years in good health and CMV-seronegative. The specimen sequenced was PBMCs. CDR3 amino acids: CASSLGVQETQYF. The CDR3 DNA sequence: TGTGCCAGCAGCTTAGGAGTACAAGAGACCCAGTACTTC.